Listed below are T cell receptor beta chains from one sample, sequenced in a study of blood T cell repertoires in COVID-19. Method: immunoSEQ multiplex PCR; TCRdb's copy keeps in-frame clones and lacks some. Of about 55,000 clones in the sample, more than 70% were seen once. Sequencing was carried out using peripheral blood. These receptors all come from a man in his 60s with active COVID-19. CDR3s include the opening cysteine and the closing phenylalanine or tryptophan. The D gene is left open where the match is weak. The listing skips clone size in some rows; elsewhere it reads once, few, many or a size class.

NA,TRBJ2-5,TRBD2,TRBV15,TGTGCCACCAGCAGCCGCGTGGTAGCGGGAAGAGAGACCCAGTACTTC,CATSSRVVAGRETQYF
NA,TRBJ2-5,NA,TRBV28,TGTGCCAGCAGCTTGATTATCGGTCAAGAGATCCAGTACTTC,CASSLIIGQEIQYF
NA,TRBJ2-1,NA,TRBV6-5,TGTGCCAGCCCGACTGACCACTCCTACAATGAGCAGTTCTTC,CASPTDHSYNEQFF
once,TRBJ2-1,TRBD2,TRBV3-1/TRBV3-2,TGTGCCAGCAGCCAGGCGGGAGGCTCCTACAATGAGCAGTTCTTC,CASSQAGGSYNEQFF
NA,TRBJ2-1,NA,TRBV21-1,TGTGCCAGCAGCAAACCACCCAACCTCGTGAGGGAGCCAAATCATGAGCAGTTCTTC,CASSKPPNLVREPNHEQFF
NA,TRBJ2-2,NA,TRBV7-8,TGTGCCAGCAGCTTAGAAGGCTCAGCGGTCCACACCGGGGAGCTGTTTTTT,CASSLEGSAVHTGELFF
NA,TRBJ2-7,NA,TRBV29-1,TGCAGCGTCCCCTTTCTGGGCCAGTACTCCTACGAGCAGTACTTC,CSVPFLGQYSYEQYF
NA,TRBJ2-3,TRBD1,TRBV5-4,TGTGCCAGCAGCTTGGGTGTAGGGACAGGACCCACAGATACGCAGTATTTT,CASSLGVGTGPTDTQYF
NA,TRBJ1-1,NA,TRBV18,TGTGCCAGCTCACCGCAAGAAGGGGCTGAAGCTTTCTTT,CASSPQEGAEAFF
NA,TRBJ2-1,NA,TRBV10-2,TGCGCCAGCGCTACAGGGACGGAGGCCCACAATGAGCAGTTCTTC,CASATGTEAHNEQFF
NA,TRBJ1-2,TRBD1,TRBV4-2,TGTGCCAGCAGCCAAGAGTCCAGGGGGCCTTATGGCTACACCTTC,CASSQESRGPYGYTF
NA,TRBJ1-3,NA,TRBV7-6,TGTGCCAGCAGCTTAGGGGGGCGAGGAAACACCATATATTTT,CASSLGGRGNTIYF
NA,TRBJ2-1,TRBD2,TRBV3-1/TRBV3-2,TGTGCCAGCAGCCAACGGCCAGCGGGAGGGGGGGATGAGCAGTTCTTC,CASSQRPAGGGDEQFF
NA,TRBJ2-1,NA,TRBV7-9,TGTGCCAGCAGCCCAGGACTCCCGAATGAGCAGTTCTTC,CASSPGLPNEQFF
NA,TRBJ2-6,NA,TRBV5-1,TGCGCCACCAGTACTGGGGCCAACGTCCTGACTTTC,CATSTGANVLTF
NA,TRBJ2-2,TRBD1,TRBV6-1,TGTGCCAGCAGTGTAGGGACAGCACCCACCAACACCGGGGAGCTGTTTTTT,CASSVGTAPTNTGELFF
NA,TRBJ2-2,NA,TRBV19,TGTGCCAGTAGTATGGGGAGCACCGGGGAGCTGTTTTTT,CASSMGSTGELFF
NA,TRBJ2-4,TRBD2,TRBV5-1,TGCGCCAGCACCATAGGGACTAGCGGGATAGCCAAAAACATTCAGTACTTC,CASTIGTSGIAKNIQYF
NA,TRBJ2-1,TRBD1,TRBV5-1,TGCGCCAGCAGCCCCTTCGGCACAGGGGGCAGAAATGAGCAGTTCTTC,CASSPFGTGGRNEQFF
NA,TRBJ1-1,NA,TRBV6-5,TGTGCCAGCAGTTACTCAGGGGGTGACACTGAAGCTTTCTTT,CASSYSGGDTEAFF
NA,TRBJ1-5,TRBD1,TRBV10-2,TGCGCCAGCAGCGATAGGGGACAGGGACTTTATCAGCCCCAGCATTTT,CASSDRGQGLYQPQHF
NA,TRBJ1-6,NA,TRBV27,TGTGCCAGCAGTTTGGGGGGGCCCAATTCACCCCTCCACTTT,CASSLGGPNSPLHF
NA,TRBJ1-6,NA,TRBV6-5,TGTGCCAGCAGTTACTCCCCGGAACTAGTGGGTTCACCCCTCCACTTT,CASSYSPELVGSPLHF
NA,TRBJ2-4,NA,TRBV30,TGTGCCTGGAGTAGGGAAGCTAGCGACCAGATTATACTAGCCAAAAACATTCAGTACTTC,CAWSREASDQIILAKNIQYF
NA,TRBJ2-1,TRBD2,TRBV5-8,TGTGCCAGCAGCTGGACTAGCGGAGACTACAATGAGCAGTTCTTC,CASSWTSGDYNEQFF
few,TRBJ2-7,TRBD1,TRBV6-6,TGTGCCAGCAGCCTTAGACAGGGGCTCGAGCAGTACTTC,CASSLRQGLEQYF
NA,TRBJ1-1,NA,TRBV6-5,TGTGCCAGCTCAACTTACTTGAACACTGAAGCTTTCTTT,CASSTYLNTEAFF
once,TRBJ2-1,TRBD1,TRBV7-8,TGTGCCAGCAGCGGGACAGGGGGAGGAGAGCAGTTCTTC,CASSGTGGGEQFF
NA,TRBJ1-2,NA,TRBV7-8,TGTGCCAGCAGCCTAAGGGAGATGACCTATGGCTACACCTTC,CASSLREMTYGYTF
NA,TRBJ2-7,TRBD2,TRBV7-8,TGTGCCAGCAGCTTCGGACTAGCGGAGGGGGGGGAGCAGTACTTC,CASSFGLAEGGEQYF
few,TRBJ2-7,TRBD2,TRBV6-1,TGTGCCAGCAGTGAAGTCGGGCTAGCGGGAGGCACCTACGAGCAGTACTTC,CASSEVGLAGGTYEQYF
NA,TRBJ2-7,NA,TRBV19,TGTGCCAGTAGTCTCGTTGGCGGAAGCTCCTACGAGCAGTACTTC,CASSLVGGSSYEQYF
NA,TRBJ2-5,TRBD1,TRBV27,TGTGCCAGCAGTTTAAACCCAGGGGGCCAAGAGACCCAGTACTTC,CASSLNPGGQETQYF
NA,TRBJ2-7,TRBD1,TRBV5-1,TGCGCCAGCAGCCGAGGGGTAACCGGGACAGGGCCCTACGAGCAGTACTTC,CASSRGVTGTGPYEQYF
NA,TRBJ1-1,NA,TRBV5-4,TGTGCCAGCAGACCTCAGGGGCTAGGAGGCACTGAAGCTTTCTTT,CASRPQGLGGTEAFF
NA,TRBJ1-1,TRBD1,TRBV11-2,TGTGCCAGCAGCTTAGTAAAGGGGGCGAGCACTGAAGCTTTCTTT,CASSLVKGASTEAFF
NA,TRBJ2-3,TRBD2,TRBV6-5,TGTGCCAGCAGTCAGACTAGCGGGAGTTCAGATACGCAGTATTTT,CASSQTSGSSDTQYF
once,TRBJ1-6,TRBD1,TRBV6-1,TGTGCCAGCAGTGACCCCCAGGGGGCCTATAATTCACCCCTCCACTTT,CASSDPQGAYNSPLHF
few,TRBJ1-5,NA,TRBV6-6,TGTGCCAGCGGGACACCCAATCAGCCCCAGCATTTT,CASGTPNQPQHF
NA,TRBJ2-7,NA,TRBV7-2,TGTGCCAGCAGAGACACCGGGACTGCCCATGGGTACGAGCAGTACTTC,CASRDTGTAHGYEQYF
NA,TRBJ2-5,NA,TRBV7-9,TGTGCCAGCAGCTTAGGGGTAGCGGCGGACCCTAATCAAGAGACCCAGTACTTC,CASSLGVAADPNQETQYF
NA,TRBJ2-7,NA,TRBV6-5,TGTGCCAGCAGTTACTCTTGGGGACACAACTCCTACGAGCAGTACTTC,CASSYSWGHNSYEQYF
NA,TRBJ1-1,TRBD1,TRBV10-1,TGCGCCAGCAGCTCCGGGACAGGGGGCGAGTGGCCTGAAGCTTTCTTT,CASSSGTGGEWPEAFF
NA,TRBJ2-3,NA,TRBV7-3,TGTGCCAGCAGCGTTACAGGGATGGGAACAGATACGCAGTATTTT,CASSVTGMGTDTQYF
NA,TRBJ2-7,NA,TRBV9,TGTGCCAGCAGCGCTTCAGCGGGCCTTTCCTACGAGCAGTACTTC,CASSASAGLSYEQYF
NA,TRBJ1-2,NA,TRBV19,TGTGCCAGTAGTATGGTCCCCGGCGGGGTTGGCTACACCTTC,CASSMVPGGVGYTF
NA,TRBJ1-2,TRBD1,TRBV7-2,TGTGCCAGCAGCCTCCTTTGGAGGGACAGGGAAACATATGGCTACACCTTC,CASSLLWRDRETYGYTF
NA,TRBJ2-1,NA,TRBV9,TGTGCCAGCAGCAGGGAGTGGGAGGATAATGAGCAGTTCTTC,CASSREWEDNEQFF
few,TRBJ1-4,NA,TRBV5-8,TGTGCCAGCAGCTTGGGACTTCATGAAAAACTGTTTTTT,CASSLGLHEKLFF
NA,TRBJ2-7,NA,TRBV3-1/TRBV3-2,TGTGCCAGCAGCCAAGGAAATAGCCCGAGCTCCTACGAGCAGTACTTC,CASSQGNSPSSYEQYF
NA,TRBJ2-7,TRBD1,TRBV19,TGTGCCAGTAGGGAGAGGGACAGTTACTACGAGCAGTACTTC,CASRERDSYYEQYF
NA,TRBJ1-2,NA,TRBV19,TGTGCCAGTAGTATCGGTCTGGGGAGCTATGGCTACACCTTC,CASSIGLGSYGYTF
NA,TRBJ2-7,TRBD2,TRBV9,TGTGCCAGCAGCCGAGGGATAGGGACTAGTCCCTACGAGCAGTACTTC,CASSRGIGTSPYEQYF
NA,TRBJ2-3,TRBD1,TRBV3-1/TRBV3-2,TGTGCCAGCAGCCAAGGTGGACAGGTCACAGATACGCAGTATTTT,CASSQGGQVTDTQYF
NA,TRBJ1-5,NA,TRBV3-1/TRBV3-2,TGTGCCAGCAGCCAGGGGGGGTTTCAGCCCCAGCATTTT,CASSQGGFQPQHF
few,TRBJ2-7,NA,TRBV18,TGTGCCAGCTCAGTCGGAAGGAGTTCCTACGAGCAGTACTTC,CASSVGRSSYEQYF
NA,TRBJ2-1,TRBD1,TRBV12-3/TRBV12-4,TGTGCCAGCCGAGCAGGGGGACGCAATGAGCAGTTCTTC,CASRAGGRNEQFF